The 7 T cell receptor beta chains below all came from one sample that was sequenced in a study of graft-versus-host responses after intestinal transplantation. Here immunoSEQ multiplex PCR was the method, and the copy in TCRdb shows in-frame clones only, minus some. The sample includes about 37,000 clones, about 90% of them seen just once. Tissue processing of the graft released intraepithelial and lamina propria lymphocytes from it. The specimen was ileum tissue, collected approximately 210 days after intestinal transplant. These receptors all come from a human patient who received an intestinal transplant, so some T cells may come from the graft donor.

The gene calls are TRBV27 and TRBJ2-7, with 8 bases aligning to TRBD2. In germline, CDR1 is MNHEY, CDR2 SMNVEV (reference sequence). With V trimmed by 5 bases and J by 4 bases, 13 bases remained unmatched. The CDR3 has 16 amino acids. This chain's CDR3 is CASSVSSGTMEYEQYF. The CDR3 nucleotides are TGTGCCAGCAGTGTCAGTAGCGGGACGATGGAGTACGAGCAGTACTTC.

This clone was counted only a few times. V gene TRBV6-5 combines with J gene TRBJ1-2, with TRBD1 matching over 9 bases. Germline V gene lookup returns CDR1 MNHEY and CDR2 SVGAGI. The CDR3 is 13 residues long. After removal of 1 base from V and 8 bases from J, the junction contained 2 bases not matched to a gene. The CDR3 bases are TGTGCCAGCAGTTACTGGACAGGGGACGGCTACACCTTC. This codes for CASSYWTGDGYTF.

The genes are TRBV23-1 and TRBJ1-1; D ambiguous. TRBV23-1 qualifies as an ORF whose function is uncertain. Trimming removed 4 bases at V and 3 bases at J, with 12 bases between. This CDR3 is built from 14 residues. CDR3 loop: CASSRRSRDTEAFF. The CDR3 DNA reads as TGCGCCAGCAGTCGCCGCAGTAGGGACACTGAAGCTTTCTTT.

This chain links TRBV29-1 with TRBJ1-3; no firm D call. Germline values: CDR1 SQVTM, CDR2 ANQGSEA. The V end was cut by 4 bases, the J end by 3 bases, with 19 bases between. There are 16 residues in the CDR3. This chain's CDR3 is CSVVRPRREIGNTIYF. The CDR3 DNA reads TGCAGCGTTGTTAGGCCACGACGGGAGATTGGAAACACCATATATTTT.

The CDR3, as DNA: TGTGCCAGCAGCTTAGCAGGGGCGAGCACAGATACGCAGTATTTT. Its protein product is CASSLAGASTDTQYF. The chain links TRBV7-2 to TRBJ2-3, with D possibly matching TRBD1 (5 bases). This CDR3 comprises 15 residues. Germline assignment: CDR1 SGHTA and CDR2 FQGNSA. The V end was cut by 0 bases, the J end by 0 bases, with 7 bases between.

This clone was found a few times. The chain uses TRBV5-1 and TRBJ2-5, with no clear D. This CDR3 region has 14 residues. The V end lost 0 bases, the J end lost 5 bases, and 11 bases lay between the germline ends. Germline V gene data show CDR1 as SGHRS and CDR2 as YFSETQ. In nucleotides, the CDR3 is TGCGCCAGCAGCTTGGCTGGATCCTGGGAGACCCAGTACTTC. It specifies CASSLAGSWETQYF.

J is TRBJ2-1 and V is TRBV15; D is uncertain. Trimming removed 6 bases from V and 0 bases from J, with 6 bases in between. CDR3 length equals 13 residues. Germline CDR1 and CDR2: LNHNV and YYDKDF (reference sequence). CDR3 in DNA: TGTGCCACCAGAGGGTCCTCCTACAATGAGCAGTTCTTC. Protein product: CATRGSSYNEQFF.